The 4 T cell receptor beta chains in this list originate from one sample, sequenced in a study of CD8+ T cells in alopecia areata. RNA, once extracted, was reverse transcribed into cDNA for use as the sequencing template. The protocol was immunoSEQ multiplex PCR, while the TCRdb copy is restricted to in-frame clones and leaves out a portion. The sample contains a few hundred thousand clones, more than 45% of which appear only once. Treatment: oral pan-JAK inhibitor, 5-10 mg twice daily. The sequencing used CD4+ T cells sorted from blood, collected at week 4, from a patient treated with tofacitinib. The receptors were sampled from a human donor with alopecia areata.

J is TRBJ2-2 and V is TRBV11-2; D gene uncertain. This CDR3 comprises 13 residues. Trimming removed 5 bases at V and 5 bases at J, with 9 bases between. CDR1 SGHAT and CDR2 FQNNGV come from the germline V gene. CDR3 loop: CASSPLWTGELFF. The CDR3 DNA is TGTGCCAGCAGCCCCCTCTGGACCGGGGAGCTGTTTTTT.

The V gene is TRBV5-1, the J gene TRBJ1-5; D not resolved. V lost 1 base and J lost 0, with 8 bases in between. From germline, CDR1 is SGHRS and CDR2 YFSETQ. The CDR3 runs 15 residues. In DNA, the CDR3 is TGCGCCAGCAGCTTGATGGGGAATAGCAATCAGCCCCAGCATTTT. Its translation is CASSLMGNSNQPQHF.

The chain carries TRBV12-5 and TRBJ2-7; D unclear. The CDR3 totals 13 residues. In germline, CDR1 is LGHNT, CDR2 FRNRAP. V was pared by 1 base and J by 1 base, with 5 bases between. In nucleotides, the CDR3 is TGTGCTAGTGGTTTGGACATGTCCTACGAGCAGTACTTC. The encoded protein is CASGLDMSYEQYF.

The rearrangement links TRBV4-3 to TRBJ2-1; D may be TRBD1 (6 bases). Germline V gene lookup returns CDR1 LGHNA and CDR2 YSLEER. The CDR3 extends over 16 amino acids. Trimming removed 2 bases from V and 2 bases from J, with 13 bases in between. The CDR3 nucleotides are TGCGCCAGCAGCCAAAAAACAGGGCCAGCCTACAATGAGCAGTTCTTC. Protein product: CASSQKTGPAYNEQFF.